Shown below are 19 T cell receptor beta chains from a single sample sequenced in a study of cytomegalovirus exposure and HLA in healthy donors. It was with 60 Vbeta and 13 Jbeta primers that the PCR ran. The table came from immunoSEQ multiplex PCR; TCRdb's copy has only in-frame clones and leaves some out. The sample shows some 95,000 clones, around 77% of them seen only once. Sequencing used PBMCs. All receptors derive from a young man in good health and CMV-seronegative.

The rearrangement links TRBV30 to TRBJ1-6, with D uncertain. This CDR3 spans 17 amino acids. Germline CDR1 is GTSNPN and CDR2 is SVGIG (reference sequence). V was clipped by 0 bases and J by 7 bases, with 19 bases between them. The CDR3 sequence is CAWSVSRTISINSPLHF. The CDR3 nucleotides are TGTGCCTGGAGTGTATCGCGAACTATCTCCATAAATTCACCCCTCCACTTT.

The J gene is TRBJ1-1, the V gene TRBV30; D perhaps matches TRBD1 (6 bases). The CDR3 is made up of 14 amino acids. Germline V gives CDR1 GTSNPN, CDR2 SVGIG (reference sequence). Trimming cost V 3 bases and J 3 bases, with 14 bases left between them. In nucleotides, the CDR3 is TGTGCCTGGAGCCCTACAGGGCTAGACACTGAAGCTTTCTTT. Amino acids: CAWSPTGLDTEAFF.

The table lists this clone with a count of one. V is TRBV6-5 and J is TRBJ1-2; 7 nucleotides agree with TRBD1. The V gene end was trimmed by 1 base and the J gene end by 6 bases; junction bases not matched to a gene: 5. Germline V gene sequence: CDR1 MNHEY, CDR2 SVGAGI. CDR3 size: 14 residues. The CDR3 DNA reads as TGTGCCAGCAGTTACTTAACAGGGGCCAATGGCTACACCTTC. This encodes CASSYLTGANGYTF.

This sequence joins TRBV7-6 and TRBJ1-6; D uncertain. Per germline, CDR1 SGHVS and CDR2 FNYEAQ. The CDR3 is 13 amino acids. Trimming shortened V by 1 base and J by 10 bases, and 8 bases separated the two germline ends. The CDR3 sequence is CASSLEPGSPLHF. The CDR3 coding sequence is TGTGCCAGCAGCTTAGAGCCGGGATCACCCCTCCACTTT. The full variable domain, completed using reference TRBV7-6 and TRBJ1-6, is GAGVSQSPRYKVTKRGQDVALRCDPISGHVSLYWYRQALGQGPEFLTYFNYEAQQDKSGLPNDRFSAERPEGSISTLTIQRTEQRDSAMYRCASSLEPGSPLHFGNGTRLTVT.

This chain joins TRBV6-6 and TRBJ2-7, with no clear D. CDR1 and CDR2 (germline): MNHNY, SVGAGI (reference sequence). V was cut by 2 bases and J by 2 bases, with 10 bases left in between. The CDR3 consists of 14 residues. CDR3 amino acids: CASSYEQTPYEQYF. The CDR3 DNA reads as TGTGCCAGCAGTTACGAACAGACGCCCTACGAGCAGTACTTC.

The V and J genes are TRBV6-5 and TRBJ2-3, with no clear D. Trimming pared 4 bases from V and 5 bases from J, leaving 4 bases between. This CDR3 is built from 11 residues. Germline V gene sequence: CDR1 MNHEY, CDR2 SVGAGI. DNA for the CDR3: TGTGCCAGCAGTTTAGAAGATACGCAGTATTTT. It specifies CASSLEDTQYF.

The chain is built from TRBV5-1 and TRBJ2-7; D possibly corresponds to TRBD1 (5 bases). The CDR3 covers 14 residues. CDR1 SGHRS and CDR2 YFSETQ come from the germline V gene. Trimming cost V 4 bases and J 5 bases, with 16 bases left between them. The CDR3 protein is CASSLGQPPNEQYF. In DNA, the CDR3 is TGCGCCAGCAGCCTGGGGCAACCTCCCAACGAGCAGTACTTC. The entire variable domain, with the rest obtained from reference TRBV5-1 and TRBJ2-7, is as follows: KAGVTQTPRYLIKTRGQQVTLSCSPISGHRSVSWYQQTPGQGLQFLFEYFSETQRNKGNFPGRFSGRQFSNSRSEMNVSTLELGDSALYLCASSLGQPPNEQYFGPGTRLTVT.

CDR3 bases: TGTGCCAGTATCAGGGGCAGTGGGTATTCTAATCAGCCCCAGCATTTT. Its translation is CASIRGSGYSNQPQHF. The chain uses TRBV19 and TRBJ1-5, with a weak D call TRBD1 (6 bases). Looked up from germline, CDR1 is LNHDA and CDR2 is SQIVND (reference sequence). The CDR3 runs 16 residues. Trimming removed 7 bases at V and 4 bases at J, with 20 bases between.

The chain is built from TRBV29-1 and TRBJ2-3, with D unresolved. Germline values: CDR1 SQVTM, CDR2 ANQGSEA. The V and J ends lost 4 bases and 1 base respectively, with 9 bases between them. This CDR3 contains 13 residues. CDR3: CSVAPEGTDTQYF. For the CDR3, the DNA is TGCAGCGTTGCCCCCGAGGGCACAGATACGCAGTATTTT.

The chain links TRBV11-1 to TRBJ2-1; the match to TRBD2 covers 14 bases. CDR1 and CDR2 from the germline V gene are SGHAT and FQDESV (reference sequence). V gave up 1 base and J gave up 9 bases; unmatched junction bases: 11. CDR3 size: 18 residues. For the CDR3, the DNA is TGTGCCAGCAGCTTAGAGTTGGCGGGACTAGCGGGAGTCACTGAGCAGTTCTTC. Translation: CASSLELAGLAGVTEQFF.

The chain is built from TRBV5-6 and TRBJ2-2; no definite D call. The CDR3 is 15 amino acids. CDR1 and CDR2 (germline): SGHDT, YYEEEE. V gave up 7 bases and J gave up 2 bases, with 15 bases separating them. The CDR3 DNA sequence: TGTGCCAGCGGGTGGGCAGCCCTCAACACCGGGGAGCTGTTTTTT. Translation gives CASGWAALNTGELFF.

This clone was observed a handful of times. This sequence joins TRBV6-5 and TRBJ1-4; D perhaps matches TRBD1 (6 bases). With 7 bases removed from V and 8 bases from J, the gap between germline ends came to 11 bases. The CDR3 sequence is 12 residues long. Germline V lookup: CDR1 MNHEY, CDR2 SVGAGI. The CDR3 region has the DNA TGTGCCAGCATCCACAGGGACGAAAAACTGTTTTTT. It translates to CASIHRDEKLFF.

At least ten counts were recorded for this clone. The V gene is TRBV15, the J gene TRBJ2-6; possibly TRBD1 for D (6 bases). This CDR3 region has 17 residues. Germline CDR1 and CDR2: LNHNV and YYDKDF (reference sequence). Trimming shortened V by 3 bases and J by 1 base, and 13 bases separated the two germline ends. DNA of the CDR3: TGTGCCACCAGCAGCAGGGGTGATGGATCTGGGGCCAACGTCCTGACTTTC. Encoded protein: CATSSRGDGSGANVLTF.

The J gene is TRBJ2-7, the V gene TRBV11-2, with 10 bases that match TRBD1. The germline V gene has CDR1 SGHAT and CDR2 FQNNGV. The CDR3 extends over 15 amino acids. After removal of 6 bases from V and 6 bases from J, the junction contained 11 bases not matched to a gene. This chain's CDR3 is CASRRTGTGVLEQYF. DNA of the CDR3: TGTGCCAGCAGACGAACCGGGACAGGGGTTCTCGAGCAGTACTTC.

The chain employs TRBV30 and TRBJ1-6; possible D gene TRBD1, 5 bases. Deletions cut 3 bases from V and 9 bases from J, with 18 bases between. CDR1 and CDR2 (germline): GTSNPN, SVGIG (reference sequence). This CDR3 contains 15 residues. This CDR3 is CAWRGGIPRGSPLHF. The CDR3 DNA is TGTGCCTGGAGGGGGGGGATCCCAAGGGGTTCACCCCTCCACTTT.

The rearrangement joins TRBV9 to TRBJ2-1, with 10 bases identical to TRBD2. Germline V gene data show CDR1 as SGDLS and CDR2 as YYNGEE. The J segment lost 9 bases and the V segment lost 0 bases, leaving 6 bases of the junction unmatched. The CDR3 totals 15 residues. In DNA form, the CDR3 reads TGTGCCAGCAGCGTAGCAGCGGGGGGGCGGGGTGAGCAGTTCTTC. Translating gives CASSVAAGGRGEQFF.

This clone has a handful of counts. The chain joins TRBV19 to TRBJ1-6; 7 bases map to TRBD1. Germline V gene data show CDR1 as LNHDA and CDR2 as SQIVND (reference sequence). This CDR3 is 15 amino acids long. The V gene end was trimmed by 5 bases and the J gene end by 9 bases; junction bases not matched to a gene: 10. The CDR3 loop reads CASSSTGVPGSPLHF. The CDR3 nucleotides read TGTGCCAGTAGTTCTACAGGGGTTCCGGGTTCACCCCTCCACTTT.

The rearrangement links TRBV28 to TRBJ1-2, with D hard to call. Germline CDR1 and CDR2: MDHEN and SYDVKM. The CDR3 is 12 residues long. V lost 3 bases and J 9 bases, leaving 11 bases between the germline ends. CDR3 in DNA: TGTGCCAGCAGTTTCCAGGCTTCGAGCTACACCTTC. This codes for CASSFQASSYTF.

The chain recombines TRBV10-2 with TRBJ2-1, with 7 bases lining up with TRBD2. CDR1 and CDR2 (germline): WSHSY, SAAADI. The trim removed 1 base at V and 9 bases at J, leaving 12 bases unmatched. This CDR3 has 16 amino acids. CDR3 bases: TGCGCCAGCAGTGAGTGGGCGGGAGCGGTCTATCTTGAGCAGTTCTTC. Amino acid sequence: CASSEWAGAVYLEQFF.